The 7 T cell receptor beta chains given below trace back to one sample, sequenced in a study of OX40 agonist ivuxolimab in advanced cancers. Sequencing used immunoSEQ multiplex PCR; TCRdb keeps in-frame clones, though not all of them. The sample includes 70,000 to 95,000 clones, about 89% of them seen just once. Sequencing used CD4+ or CD8+ T cells sorted from blood, obtained in a trial of the OX40 agonist ivuxolimab. Receptors originate from an adult with an advanced solid tumor such as melanoma, head and neck, liver or kidney cancer.

This clone was detected only a few times. The rearrangement joins TRBV27 to TRBJ2-3; TRBD2 aligns across 13 bases. The germline V gene has CDR1 MNHEY and CDR2 SMNVEV (reference sequence). The length of the CDR3 is 13 residues. V was pared by 10 bases and J by 5 bases, with 3 bases of the junction left unmatched. The CDR3 here is CATRLAGGDTQYF. CDR3 nucleotides: TGTGCCACCCGACTAGCGGGAGGAGATACGCAGTATTTT.

J is TRBJ2-4 and V is TRBV27; D remains unclear. Germline loops: CDR1 MNHEY, CDR2 SMNVEV (reference sequence). Deletions cut 5 bases from V and 3 bases from J, with 11 bases between. The CDR3 totals 14 residues. CDR3 in DNA: TGTGCCAGCAGTATGACTGGAAACAAAAACATTCAGTACTTC. The encoded protein is CASSMTGNKNIQYF.

The J gene is TRBJ2-3, the V gene TRBV6-6, with 10 bases lining up with TRBD2. From germline, CDR1 is MNHNY and CDR2 SVGAGI (reference sequence). J gave up 5 bases and V 7 bases, and 6 bases lay outside the gene matches. CDR3 length equals 14 residues. The CDR3: CASTLAGAQDTQYF. The CDR3 bases are TGTGCCAGCACCCTAGCGGGAGCCCAAGATACGCAGTATTTT.

In the case of this clone: Other nucleotide sequences from this sample produce the same CDR3. The rearrangement joins TRBV2 to TRBJ2-7; D not resolved. Between the trimmed V and J ends, which lost 7 bases and 3 bases, there was a span of 4 bases. Germline values: CDR1 SNHLY, CDR2 FYNNEI. CDR3 size: 10 residues. DNA of the CDR3: TGTGCCAGCAAGGGCTACGAGCAGTACTTC. It codes for CASKGYEQYF.

This chain uses TRBV6-1 with TRBJ2-1; unclear D gene. The V and J ends lost 3 bases and 0 bases respectively, with 9 bases between them. The CDR3 is 15 amino acids. Germline CDR1 MNHNS, CDR2 SASEGT. CDR3 residues: CASSEEKGSYNEQFF. DNA of the CDR3: TGTGCCAGCAGTGAGGAAAAAGGCTCCTACAATGAGCAGTTCTTC.

The V call is TRBV4-1, the J call TRBJ2-7; D call uncertain. The germline gives CDR1 MGHRA, CDR2 YSYEKL. The CDR3 loop spans 13 amino acids. Trimming removed 6 bases from V and 5 bases from J, with 14 bases in between. The CDR3 loop reads CASRNVDPDEQYF. Here the CDR3 DNA reads TGCGCCAGCAGAAACGTGGACCCGGACGAGCAGTACTTC.

The genes are TRBV4-1 and TRBJ2-3, with 10 bases lining up with TRBD2. The germline gives CDR1 MGHRA, CDR2 YSYEKL. CDR3 size: 14 residues. J gave up 5 bases and V 6 bases, and 5 bases lay outside the gene matches. The CDR3 DNA sequence: TGCGCCAGCAGGGGTATAGCGGGAGGAGATACGCAGTATTTT. It yields the protein CASRGIAGGDTQYF.